The present TCR beta chain was sequenced within a study of shared clonotypes between healthy human individuals. Study context: The donors, a couple of women and a few men, were aged 18 to 49.

Only in-frame clones appear in the TCRdb table, and some are missing; sequencing was by immunoSEQ multiplex PCR. The sample includes over 800,000 clones, about 92% of them seen just once. Naive CD8 populations comprised CD45RO-negative cells positively selected for CCR7, excluding terminally differentiated effector memory CD45RA+ cells. Germline values: CDR1 MNHEY, CDR2 SMNVEV (reference sequence). The CDR3 has 16 residues. Deletions cut 8 bases from V and 4 bases from J, with 21 bases between. V gene TRBV27 combines with J gene TRBJ2-1, with D possibly TRBD2 on 6 matching bases. Sequences were obtained from naive CD8+ T cells sorted from blood. The TCR comes from a man aged 30 to 45 in good health. The CDR3 region is CASERGSGGGYNEQFF. DNA of the CDR3: TGTGCCAGCGAACGGGGGAGTGGTGGTGGGTACAATGAGCAGTTCTTC.